This entry concerns a single TCR beta chain. This sample was taken from a study of CD8 T cells in Susac syndrome. Random-hexamer reverse transcription was applied to roughly 0.45 to 1 ug RNA. An immunoSEQ multiplex PCR generated amplified TCR beta CDR3 products spanning 54 Vbeta and 13 Jbeta. Using its own MiXCR run on the immunoSEQ multiplex PCR reads, TCRdb lists one record per CDR3 protein. The table shows some 120,000 distinct CDR3 sequences, with about 93% occurring only once. CDR3 length equals 15 residues. V shed 5 bases and J shed 0 bases, with 11 bases lying between them. Germline-derived CDR1 and CDR2 are DFQATT and SNEGSKA (reference sequence).

The TCR sequence derives from a human donor in good health. The sequencing sample was made of CD4+ T cells from PBMCs. V gene TRBV20-1 combines with J gene TRBJ2-6; D is undetermined. The CDR3 protein is CSAPTWSSGANVLTF. For the CDR3, the DNA is TGCAGTGCTCCCACCTGGAGCTCTGGGGCCAACGTCCTGACTTTC.